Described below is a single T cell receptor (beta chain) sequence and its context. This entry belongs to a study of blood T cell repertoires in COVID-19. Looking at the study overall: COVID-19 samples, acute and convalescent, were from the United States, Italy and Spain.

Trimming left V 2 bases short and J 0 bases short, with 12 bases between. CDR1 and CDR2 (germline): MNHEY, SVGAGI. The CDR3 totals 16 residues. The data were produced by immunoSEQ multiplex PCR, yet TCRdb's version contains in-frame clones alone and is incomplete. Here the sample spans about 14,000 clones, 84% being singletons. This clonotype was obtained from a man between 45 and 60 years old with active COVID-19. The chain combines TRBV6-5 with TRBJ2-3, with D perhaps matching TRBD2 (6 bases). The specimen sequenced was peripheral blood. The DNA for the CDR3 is TGTGCCAGCAGTTACCATGTGGGAGGCAGCACAGATACGCAGTATTTT. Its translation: CASSYHVGGSTDTQYF.